One T cell receptor beta chain is described in this entry. The antigen remains undetermined. The V end lost 3 bases, the J end lost 4 bases, and 10 bases lay between the germline ends. This CDR3 has 13 residues. Germline CDR1 and CDR2: SGDLS and YYNGEE. Use of 60 Vbeta and 13 Jbeta primers characterized the PCR. Clones were sequenced by immunoSEQ multiplex PCR, and TCRdb holds only the in-frame ones, with some missing. The repertoire includes some 80,000 clones, around 85% of them detected once, and about an eighth sits in the top ten. This sample was taken from a study of cytomegalovirus exposure and HLA in healthy donors. Findings and caveats of the study: The study dropped some indistinguishable V segments, TRBV6-2 and TRBV6-3 among them. Productive rates of about 90% or about 30% were seen for most TCR beta V segments in an earlier analysis. It was reportedly the case that the classifier diagnosed cytomegalovirus status with high specificity and sensitivity.

The sequence came from a human donor in good health. This chain connects TRBV9 to TRBJ1-2; D unresolved. Specimen: PBMCs. The CDR3 here is CASSATETYGYTF. DNA for the CDR3: TGTGCCAGCAGCGCTACAGAGACCTATGGCTACACCTTC.